Below are 5 T cell receptor beta chains sequenced from a single sample in a study of PD-1 blockade in classical Hodgkin lymphoma. Every patient relapsed after autologous stem cell transplantation, and brentuximab vedotin exposure varied. Profiling relied on immunoSEQ multiplex PCR, and the TCRdb table lists in-frame clones only, not all of them. Of approximately 19,000 clones in the sample, 70% to 85% were seen once. The specimen was peripheral blood mononuclear cells (PBMCs), collected before the second cycle of nivolumab. The receptors here all came from a human donor with classical Hodgkin lymphoma.

V is TRBV7-2 and J is TRBJ2-7; D perhaps matches TRBD2 (5 bases). This CDR3 comprises 13 residues. V was clipped by 0 bases and J by 7 bases, with 10 bases between them. The germline V gene has CDR1 SGHTA and CDR2 FQGNSA. The CDR3 DNA is TGTGCCAGCAGCTTAGCGGGAGTCTGGGAGCAGTACTTC. Encoded protein: CASSLAGVWEQYF.

This sequence joins TRBV21-1 and TRBJ1-2. TRBV21-1 is flagged as a pseudogene. The CDR3 contains 15 residues. The CDR3 loop is CASSKVPAEVYGYTF. CDR3 nucleotide sequence: TGTGCCAGCAGCAAAGTCCCGGCTGAAGTTTATGGCTACACCTTC.

Details on this clone: Possible read error: a much larger clone is one base away. The V and J genes are TRBV5-4 and TRBJ2-7; possibly TRBD2 for D (6 bases). Deletions cut 1 base from V and 6 bases from J, with 11 bases between. Germline-derived CDR1 and CDR2 are SGHNT and YYREEE (reference sequence). This CDR3 comprises 13 residues. DNA for the CDR3: TGTGCCAGCAGCTTGAGACGGGGAGGCGAGCAGTACTTC. Protein: CASSLRRGGEQYF.

The chain combines TRBV6-1 with TRBJ1-1, with D unclear. Trimming cost V 7 bases and J 1 base, with 10 bases left between them. The CDR3 runs to 13 residues. Germline CDR1 and CDR2: MNHNS and SASEGT. The CDR3, as DNA: TGTGCCAGCACCCAAATCAGGAACACTGAAGCTTTCTTT. Protein sequence: CASTQIRNTEAFF.

V usage is TRBV5-1 and J usage is TRBJ2-3; tentative D call: TRBD2 (6 bases). Trimming shortened V by 4 bases and J by 1 base, and 13 bases separated the two germline ends. The CDR3 totals 15 residues. Per the germline V gene, CDR1 is SGHRS and CDR2 is YFSETQ. The CDR3, as DNA: TGCGCCAGCAGCCCCCTGTCTAGCGGCACAGATACGCAGTATTTT. This sequence encodes CASSPLSSGTDTQYF.